This T cell receptor (beta chain) was found in a study of blood T cell repertoires in COVID-19. Study details: The United States, Italy and Spain provided the acute and convalescent COVID-19 samples. PBMCs, B-cell-depleted T cells, or T cells were the source of the cDNA or gDNA that made up the material.

This clone has just one count. This CDR3 has 14 residues. From germline, CDR1 is MDHEN and CDR2 SYDVKM. V lost 2 bases to trimming and J lost 4 bases, with 11 bases between them. Original data processing: It was from reference gene primer amplification that nucleated cell counts were estimated. Repertoires were generated with immunoSEQ multiplex PCR, while TCRdb's copy carries only in-frame clones and drops some. V, J and clone size derive from that table, while D and trimming were established from the DNA sequence. The sample carries under 45,000 clones, 80% to 90% recorded once. V usage is TRBV28 and J usage is TRBJ1-2; TRBD1 is a possible D gene (5 bases). Sequencing used peripheral blood. The source is a man aged 60 to 69 with active COVID-19. The CDR3 DNA reads as TGTGCCAGCAGTTTAATTAAAGGGGTCTATGGCTACACCTTC. It is translated as CASSLIKGVYGYTF.